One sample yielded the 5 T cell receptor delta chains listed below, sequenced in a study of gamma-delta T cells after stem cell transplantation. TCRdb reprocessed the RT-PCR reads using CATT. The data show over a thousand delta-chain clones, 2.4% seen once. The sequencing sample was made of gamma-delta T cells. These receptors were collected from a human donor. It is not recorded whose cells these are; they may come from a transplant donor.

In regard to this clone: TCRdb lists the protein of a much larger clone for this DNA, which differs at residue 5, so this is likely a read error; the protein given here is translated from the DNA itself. The CDR3 bases are TGTGCCTGTGACACTCTTAAAGAAACCGATAAACTCATCTTT. It specifies CACDTLKETDKLIF. The rearrangement links TRDV2 to TRDJ1, with D hard to call. CDR3 length: 14 residues. Trimming shortened V by 1 base and J by 2 bases, and 10 bases separated the two germline ends. Germline V gives CDR1 GEAIGNYY, CDR2 EKD.

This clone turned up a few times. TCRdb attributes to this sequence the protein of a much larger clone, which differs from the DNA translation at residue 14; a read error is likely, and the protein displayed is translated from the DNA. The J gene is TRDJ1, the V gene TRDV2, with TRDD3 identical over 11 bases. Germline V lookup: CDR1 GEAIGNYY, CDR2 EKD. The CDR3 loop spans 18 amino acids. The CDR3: CACDLLGDTRGHTNKLIF. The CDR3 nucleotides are TGTGCCTGTGATCTGTTGGGGGATACGCGAGGGCACACCAATAAACTCATCTTT.

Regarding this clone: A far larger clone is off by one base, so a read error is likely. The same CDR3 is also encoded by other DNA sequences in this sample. As DNA, the CDR3 is TGTGCCTGTGATTCGGTGCTGGGGGATACCGATAAACTCATCTTT. This translates into CACDSVLGDTDKLIF. The genes are TRDV2 and TRDJ1, with 9 bases aligning to TRDD3. Germline CDR1 and CDR2: GEAIGNYY and EKD. After removal of 4 bases from V and 2 bases from J, the junction contained 7 bases not matched to a gene. The CDR3 runs 15 residues.

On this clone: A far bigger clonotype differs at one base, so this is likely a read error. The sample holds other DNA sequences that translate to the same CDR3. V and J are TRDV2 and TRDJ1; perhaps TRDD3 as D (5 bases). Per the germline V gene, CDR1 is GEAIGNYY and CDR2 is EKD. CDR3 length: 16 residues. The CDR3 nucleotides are TGTGCATGTGACACCATTGGGGCCCGGTCCACCGATAAACTCATCTTT. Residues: CACDTIGARSTDKLIF.

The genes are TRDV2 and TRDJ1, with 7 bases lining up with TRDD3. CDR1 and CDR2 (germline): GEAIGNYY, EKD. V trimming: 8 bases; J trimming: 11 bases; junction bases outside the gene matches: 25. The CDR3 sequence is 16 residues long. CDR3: CAFYPVCVGISSPLIF. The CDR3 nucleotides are TGTGCCTTTTACCCGGTTTGCGTGGGGATATCCTCTCCCCTCATCTTT.